Detailed here is one T cell receptor beta chain. As yet, its antigen is unknown. Other DNA sequences within the sample encode an identical CDR3. The sample is drawn from a study of cytomegalovirus exposure and HLA in healthy donors. Background on the study: Genetic ancestry analysis placed approximately 79% of the roughly 400 donors that were genotyped in the Caucasian-associated cluster. Overall study findings and caveats: Roughly uniform sequencing depth across donors was assumed, possibly incorrectly.

CDR1 is SGHTA, CDR2 FQGNSA, per germline. Trimming stripped 4 bases from V and 1 base from J, with 4 bases between. The CDR3 consists of 12 residues. Primers: 60 Vbeta forward and 13 Jbeta reverse. Assay: immunoSEQ multiplex PCR; the TCRdb copy retains only in-frame clones and omits some. The repertoire table contains about 170,000 clones. The sequencing input was PBMCs. The TCR sequence derives from a woman in her late teens or twenties in good health and CMV-seropositive. The chain couples TRBV7-2 to TRBJ2-5; unclear D gene. CDR3 amino acids: CASSSFQETQYF. The DNA for the CDR3 is TGTGCCAGCAGCTCTTTCCAAGAGACCCAGTACTTC.